This T cell receptor (beta chain) is drawn from a study of PD-L1 blockade in urothelial cancer. On the study more broadly: Blood underwent analysis 3 weeks (second dose) and 6 weeks after treatment began.

Time point noted: pretreatment peripheral blood. Assay used: immunoSEQ multiplex PCR; TCRdb lists only in-frame clones, some missing. In the table there are tens of thousands of clones, 84% of which are singletons. The germline CDR1 and CDR2 sequences are LGHNA and YSLEER. The CDR3 is 16 amino acids. The trim removed 2 bases at V and 5 bases at J, leaving 9 bases unmatched. The clonotype originates from a man aged 50 to 59 with urothelial cancer. The source material was PBMCs, sampled around atezolizumab (anti-PD-L1) treatment. This chain connects TRBV4-3 to TRBJ2-3, with 8 nucleotides matching TRBD1. The CDR3 DNA sequence: TGCGCCAGCAGCCAACGACAGGGGAGTTGGCGAGATACGCAGTATTTT. Its protein is CASSQRQGSWRDTQYF.